The subject of this entry is one T cell receptor (beta chain). In the study's own analysis: It was from reference gene primer amplification that nucleated cell counts were estimated. Produced via immunoSEQ multiplex PCR; TCRdb's table is partial and in-frame only. V, J and clone size are taken as reported in that table, and D and trimming were inferred from the DNA itself. Of 100,000 to 150,000 clones listed, roughly four fifths are singletons. The data are from a study of blood T cell repertoires in COVID-19. Across the study: The United States, Italy and Spain supplied acute and convalescent COVID-19 samples. T cells, B-cell-depleted T cells, or PBMCs supplied cDNA or gDNA.

Material: peripheral blood. This TCR was recovered from a human donor in a cohort sampled during active COVID-19.

DNA of the CDR3: TGCGCCAGCAGGGGTCAGGGGGTTAACACTGAAGCTTTCTTT. Translated: CASRGQGVNTEAFF. J is TRBJ1-1 and V is TRBV5-1, with 7 nucleotides matching TRBD1. With V trimmed by 5 bases and J by 2 bases, 6 bases remained unmatched. The CDR3 has 14 residues. Per germline, CDR1 SGHRS and CDR2 YFSETQ.